These 25 T cell receptor beta chains came from one sample sequenced in a study of cytomegalovirus exposure and HLA in healthy donors. PCR used 60 Vbeta primers and 13 Jbeta primers. Produced via immunoSEQ multiplex PCR; TCRdb's table is partial and in-frame only. This table holds about 180,000 clones, around 80% found once. The sequencing sample was made of PBMCs. Receptors originate from a man aged 18 to 29 in good health and CMV-seronegative.

CDR3 sequence reads: CASSSEGGYGYTF. In DNA, the CDR3 is TGCGCCAGCAGCTCGGAGGGCGGCTATGGCTACACCTTC. The rearrangement joins TRBV5-1 to TRBJ1-2; D ambiguous. CDR3 length: 13 amino acids. Trimming pared 3 bases from V and 4 bases from J, leaving 10 bases between. Germline V gene lookup returns CDR1 SGHRS and CDR2 YFSETQ.

This clone was detected only once. The chain employs TRBV4-3 and TRBJ2-2; D is perhaps TRBD2 (6 bases). The V and J ends lost 6 bases and 5 bases respectively, with 16 bases between them. This CDR3 is 15 amino acids long. CDR1 and CDR2 (germline): LGHNA, YSLEER. The CDR3, as DNA: TGCGCCAGCAGTGGGAGGTCCGGAGGGACCGGGGAGCTGTTTTTT. Its translation: CASSGRSGGTGELFF.

On this clone: The same CDR3 can be traced to other DNA sequences in this sample. The V and J genes are TRBV6-5 and TRBJ1-4; possible D gene TRBD1, 6 bases. This CDR3 contains 16 residues. The germline gives CDR1 MNHEY, CDR2 SVGAGI. Trimming cost V 2 bases and J 8 bases, with 18 bases left between them. The DNA for the CDR3 is TGTGCCAGCAGTTACACGGGCACCGGACAGAGGGAAAAACTGTTTTTT. It is translated as CASSYTGTGQREKLFF.

The J gene is TRBJ2-6, the V gene TRBV19; weak D call: TRBD2 (5 bases). The germline gives CDR1 LNHDA, CDR2 SQIVND (reference sequence). This CDR3 has 16 residues. Trimming removed 6 bases at V and 2 bases at J, with 14 bases between. CDR3 nucleotides: TGTGCCAGTAGGGCCCTTGGACTTACTGGGGCCAACGTCCTGACTTTC. It is translated as CASRALGLTGANVLTF.

In nucleotides, the CDR3 is TGTGCCAGCAGCACCACAGGGGGCAACTATGGCTACACCTTC. Translation gives CASSTTGGNYGYTF. The rearrangement links TRBV7-2 to TRBJ1-2; 9 bases line up with TRBD1. Germline V lookup: CDR1 SGHTA, CDR2 FQGNSA. The CDR3 runs to 14 residues. Trimming removed 5 bases from V and 2 bases from J; junction bases left unmatched: 3.

The CDR3 coding sequence is TGTGCCAGCAGCTTCGGGAGGGCCTGGAGAGAGCAGTACTTC. Residues: CASSFGRAWREQYF. V gene TRBV7-2 combines with J gene TRBJ2-7; 8 positions agree with TRBD2. Germline lookup yields CDR1 SGHTA and CDR2 FQGNSA. The CDR3 contains 14 residues. J gave up 7 bases and V 3 bases, and 8 bases lay outside the gene matches. Together with reference TRBV7-2 and TRBJ2-7, the CDR3 gives the full variable domain: GAGVSQSPSNKVTEKGKDVELRCDPISGHTALYWYRQSLGQGLEFLIYFQGNSAPDKSGLPSDRFSAERTGGSVSTLTIQRTQQEDSAVYLCASSFGRAWREQYFGPGTRLTVT.

As DNA, the CDR3 is TGTGCCAGCAGTGGGGGGGACAGGGGGCGGCAGGAGACCCAGTACTTC. It specifies CASSGGDRGRQETQYF. The chain employs TRBV2 and TRBJ2-5, with 12 nucleotides matching TRBD1. The trim removed 4 bases at V and 5 bases at J, leaving 8 bases unmatched. The CDR3 has 16 amino acids. Germline V gives CDR1 SNHLY, CDR2 FYNNEI.

This chain connects TRBV7-3 to TRBJ2-3, with TRBD2 matching 8 bases. The V segment lost 2 bases and the J segment 9 bases; nucleotides outside the gene matches: 10. Germline V gene sequence: CDR1 SGHTA, CDR2 FQGTGA. The CDR3 has 15 amino acids. The CDR3 region has the DNA TGTGCCAGCAGCTTATCACCTAGCGGGTATGGCACGCAGTATTTT. Translated, it gives CASSLSPSGYGTQYF.

The rearrangement links TRBV5-5 to TRBJ2-7; D is possibly TRBD2 (6 bases). Germline V gene sequence: CDR1 SGHKS, CDR2 YYEKEE (reference sequence). CDR3 length: 19 amino acids. V shed 1 base and J shed 0 bases, with 23 bases lying between them. This CDR3 reads CASSLRSGLLGGASYEQYF. DNA of the CDR3: TGTGCCAGCAGCTTGAGGTCTGGACTTTTGGGAGGAGCCTCCTACGAGCAGTACTTC.

As concerns this clone: Other nucleotide sequences in the sample specify the same CDR3. The genes are TRBV7-2 and TRBJ2-5, with 9 bases matching TRBD1. This CDR3 is built from 13 residues. V lost 3 bases and J lost 5; bases outside the gene matches: 1. CDR1 is SGHTA, CDR2 FQGNSA, per germline. The CDR3 is CASSLGQGETQYF. The CDR3 DNA sequence: TGTGCCAGCAGCTTGGGACAGGGCGAGACCCAGTACTTC.

This rearrangement joins TRBV30 to TRBJ2-7; D is possibly TRBD1 (5 bases). The V gene's germline CDR1 is GTSNPN and CDR2 SVGIG (reference sequence). The CDR3 has 15 residues. V was trimmed by 3 bases and J by 0 bases, leaving 15 bases between them. As DNA, the CDR3 is TGTGCCTGGAGCCCTGGGCAGGGCAGCTCCTACGAGCAGTACTTC. It translates to CAWSPGQGSSYEQYF.

This clone was observed a handful of times. The V gene is TRBV7-9, the J gene TRBJ2-7; D possibly corresponds to TRBD2 (7 bases). The CDR3 contains 13 residues. Looked up from germline, CDR1 is SEHNR and CDR2 is FQNEAQ (reference sequence). V dropped 6 bases and J dropped 5 bases, with 14 bases sitting between them. For the CDR3, the DNA is TGTGCCAGCAGGACAACGGGGGGCGACGAGCAGTACTTC. This encodes CASRTTGGDEQYF. The whole variable domain, remainder taken from reference TRBV7-9 and TRBJ2-7, is DTGVSQNPRHKITKRGQNVTFRCDPISEHNRLYWYRQTLGQGPEFLTYFQNEAQLEKSRLLSDRFSAERPKGSFSTLEIQRTEQGDSAMYLCASRTTGGDEQYFGPGTRLTVT.

J is TRBJ2-7 and V is TRBV27; a weak D match, TRBD1 (6 bases). This CDR3 region has 15 residues. V shed 3 bases and J shed 3 bases, with 15 bases lying between them. In germline, CDR1 is MNHEY, CDR2 SMNVEV (reference sequence). CDR3 region: CASSFTDRMYYEQYF. In DNA form, the CDR3 reads TGTGCCAGCAGTTTCACCGACAGGATGTACTACGAGCAGTACTTC.

The chain uses TRBV27 and TRBJ2-1; D might be TRBD2 (6 bases). V lost 5 bases and J lost 7, with 12 bases in between. The CDR3 extends over 13 amino acids. The germline V gene encodes CDR1 MNHEY and CDR2 SMNVEV (reference sequence). CDR3 loop: CASSAGPTNEQFF. The CDR3 bases are TGTGCCAGCAGTGCGGGACCGACGAATGAGCAGTTCTTC.

V usage is TRBV5-6 and J usage is TRBJ2-1; TRBD1 matches at 7 bases. The J segment lost 0 bases and the V segment lost 4 bases, leaving 13 bases of the junction unmatched. The CDR3 runs to 18 residues. Looked up from germline, CDR1 is SGHDT and CDR2 is YYEEEE. In DNA, the CDR3 is TGTGCCAGCAGCCGCTGGTCTACAGGGGCTAGCTCCTACAATGAGCAGTTCTTC. Residues: CASSRWSTGASSYNEQFF.

The chain links TRBV13 to TRBJ1-4, with D uncertain. Trimming took 6 bases from V and 5 from J, leaving 7 bases between them. The CDR3 totals 12 residues. Germline CDR1 and CDR2: PRHDT and FYEKMQ (reference sequence). The CDR3 DNA reads TGTGCCAGCAGACGGAGGAATGAAAAACTGTTTTTT. It yields the protein CASRRRNEKLFF.

The chain combines TRBV2 with TRBJ1-5; 12 bases line up with TRBD1. Germline loops: CDR1 SNHLY, CDR2 FYNNEI. The CDR3 contains 15 residues. The junction had 7 bases not matched to a gene; V was cut back by 6 bases and J by 7 bases. The CDR3 DNA is TGTGCCAGCAGCCCCGGGACAGGGGGCCGGCAGCCCCAGCATTTT. As protein: CASSPGTGGRQPQHF.

This clone was counted between two and nine times. V usage is TRBV6-5 and J usage is TRBJ2-5; 8 positions match TRBD1. CDR1 is MNHEY, CDR2 SVGAGI, per germline. The CDR3 covers 15 residues. V lost 4 bases and J lost 5; bases outside the gene matches: 9. The CDR3 bases are TGTGCCAGCAGTTGGGGGACAGGATTTGCGGAGACCCAGTACTTC. This codes for CASSWGTGFAETQYF.

The V gene is TRBV28, the J gene TRBJ1-1; 9 bases fit TRBD1. CDR1 and CDR2 (germline): MDHEN, SYDVKM. The CDR3 is 15 residues long. V trimming: 1 base; J trimming: 10 bases; junction bases outside the gene matches: 10. The CDR3 reads CASSLLGQGPIGAFF. The CDR3 DNA reads TGTGCCAGCAGTTTATTGGGACAGGGCCCAATTGGAGCTTTCTTT. Variable domain in full (rest from reference TRBV28 and TRBJ1-1): DVKVTQSSRYLVKRTGEKVFLECVQDMDHENMFWYRQDPGLGLRLIYFSYDVKMKEKGDIPEGYSVSREKKERFSLILESASTNQTSMYLCASSLLGQGPIGAFFGQGTRLTVV.

This chain joins TRBV6-6 and TRBJ2-3; D may be TRBD2 (7 bases). This CDR3 spans 14 amino acids. The V end was cut by 2 bases, the J end by 6 bases, with 12 bases between. The germline V gene encodes CDR1 MNHNY and CDR2 SVGAGI (reference sequence). The CDR3 nucleotides are TGTGCCAGCAGTTACGGGCGGGGGCCCGATACGCAGTATTTT. Translated: CASSYGRGPDTQYF.

The chain recombines TRBV4-3 with TRBJ2-7; 7 positions match TRBD2. Germline CDR1 is LGHNA and CDR2 is YSLEER. V lost 2 bases to trimming and J lost 3 bases; unmatched junction nucleotides: 7. CDR3 length: 15 amino acids. The CDR3 sequence: CASSQLAESYYEQYF. CDR3 DNA sequence: TGCGCCAGCAGCCAACTAGCGGAGTCCTACTACGAGCAGTACTTC.

This chain connects TRBV5-8 to TRBJ2-4, with TRBD1 matching 8 bases. Germline V gives CDR1 SGHTS, CDR2 YDEGEE. The CDR3 has 15 residues. The junction had 9 bases not matched to a gene; V was cut back by 2 bases and J by 8 bases. In nucleotides, the CDR3 is TGTGCCAGCAGCTTCGGGCAGGGGGCTTCGGACATTCAGTACTTC. Translating gives CASSFGQGASDIQYF.

The chain has TRBV30 and TRBJ1-3; D is ambiguous. V was trimmed by 0 bases and J by 0 bases, leaving 12 bases between them. Germline CDR1 reads GTSNPN; CDR2 reads SVGIG (reference sequence). This CDR3 contains 16 residues. The CDR3 sequence is CAWSVPIVSSGNTIYF. The CDR3 nucleotides are TGTGCCTGGAGTGTACCTATCGTAAGCTCTGGAAACACCATATATTTT.

This chain joins TRBV5-4 and TRBJ2-5, with 9 bases matching TRBD2. The CDR3 totals 16 residues. The V segment lost 0 bases and the J segment 4 bases; nucleotides outside the gene matches: 7. Germline V gene sequence: CDR1 SGHNT, CDR2 YYREEE (reference sequence). This chain's CDR3 is CASSLDRGGALETQYF. CDR3 DNA sequence: TGTGCCAGCAGCTTGGACCGCGGGGGGGCCTTAGAGACCCAGTACTTC.

The chain joins TRBV28 to TRBJ1-2; D gene unclear. Per the germline V gene, CDR1 is MDHEN and CDR2 is SYDVKM. The CDR3 sequence is 15 residues long. V was trimmed by 1 base and J by 4 bases, leaving 13 bases between them. CDR3 loop: CASSLSTAVFYGYTF. The CDR3 DNA is TGTGCCAGCAGTTTATCCACAGCAGTATTCTATGGCTACACCTTC.